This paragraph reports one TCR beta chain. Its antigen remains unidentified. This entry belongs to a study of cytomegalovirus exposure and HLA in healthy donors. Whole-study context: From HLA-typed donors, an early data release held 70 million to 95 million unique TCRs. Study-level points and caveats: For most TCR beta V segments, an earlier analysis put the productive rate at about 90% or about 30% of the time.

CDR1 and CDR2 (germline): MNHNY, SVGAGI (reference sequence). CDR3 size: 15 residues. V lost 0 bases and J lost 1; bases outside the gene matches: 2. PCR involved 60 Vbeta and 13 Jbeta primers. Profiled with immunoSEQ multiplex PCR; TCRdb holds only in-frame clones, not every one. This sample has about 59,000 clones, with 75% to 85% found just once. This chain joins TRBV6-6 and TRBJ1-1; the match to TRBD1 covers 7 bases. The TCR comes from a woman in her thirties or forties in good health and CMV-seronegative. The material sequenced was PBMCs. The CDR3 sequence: CASSYSRTGNTEAFF. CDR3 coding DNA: TGTGCCAGCAGTTACTCACGGACAGGGAACACTGAAGCTTTCTTT.